A single sample is the source of the 4 T cell receptor beta chains below, sequenced in a study of regulatory T cells in long-lasting Graves disease. With iRepertoire HTBI primers and Arm-PCR of CDR3 regions, TCR beta libraries were built. TCRdb used MiXCR to reprocess the multiplex PCR reads, holding one entry per CDR3 protein. Found here are roughly 430,000 distinct CDR3 sequences, 21% of them singletons; the top ten hold about 13%. The time point was: persistent/refractory GD, antithyroid drugs over 5 years with positive TRAb. Researchers made the TCR library from RNA that was extracted from PBMCs. The sequencing here drew on peripheral blood mononuclear cells (PBMCs), taken when the disease was refractory, from a patient treated with antithyroid drugs. These receptors all come from a female donor with Graves disease.

Remarks on this clonotype: One end of the junction does not line up with germline, which may come from a read error. The rearrangement links TRBV5-6 to TRBJ2-7, with D possibly matching TRBD1 (5 bases). The CDR3 is 14 amino acids. Germline V gene data show CDR1 as SGHDT and CDR2 as YYEEEE. The CDR3 protein is CASSLGRGTYGQYF. CDR3 coding DNA: TGTGCCAGCAGCTTGGGAAGGGGCACCTACGGGCAGTACTTC.

This clonotype was counted ten times or more. The DNA for the CDR3 is TGTGCCAGCAGCTTTGGACAGGGGGATTACGAGCAGTACTTC. Encoded protein: CASSFGQGDYEQYF. The V call is TRBV27, the J call TRBJ2-7; 10 bases agree with TRBD1. The CDR3 has 14 amino acids. Germline V lookup: CDR1 MNHEY, CDR2 SMNVEV (reference sequence). The V segment lost 6 bases and the J segment 4 bases; nucleotides outside the gene matches: 6.

This chain links TRBV18 with TRBJ2-7; the D is unclear. CDR3 length equals 15 residues. V was shortened by 3 bases and J by 0 bases, with 12 bases between the two germline ends. CDR1 and CDR2 from the germline V gene are KGHSH and LQKENI. This CDR3 reads CASSPSSVSSYEQYF. The CDR3 nucleotides read TGTGCCAGCTCACCTTCGTCGGTGAGCTCCTACGAGCAGTACTTC.

In its sample, this clonotype was seen many times. The chain links TRBV20-1 to TRBJ2-2; the D gene is possibly TRBD2 (5 bases). V lost 5 bases, J lost 6 bases, and 16 bases lay in between. Germline CDR1 is DFQATT and CDR2 is SNEGSKA (reference sequence). The CDR3 totals 14 residues. The CDR3 sequence: CSAHNGKKAGELFF. The CDR3 DNA reads TGCAGTGCTCATAACGGGAAGAAGGCCGGGGAGCTGTTTTTT.